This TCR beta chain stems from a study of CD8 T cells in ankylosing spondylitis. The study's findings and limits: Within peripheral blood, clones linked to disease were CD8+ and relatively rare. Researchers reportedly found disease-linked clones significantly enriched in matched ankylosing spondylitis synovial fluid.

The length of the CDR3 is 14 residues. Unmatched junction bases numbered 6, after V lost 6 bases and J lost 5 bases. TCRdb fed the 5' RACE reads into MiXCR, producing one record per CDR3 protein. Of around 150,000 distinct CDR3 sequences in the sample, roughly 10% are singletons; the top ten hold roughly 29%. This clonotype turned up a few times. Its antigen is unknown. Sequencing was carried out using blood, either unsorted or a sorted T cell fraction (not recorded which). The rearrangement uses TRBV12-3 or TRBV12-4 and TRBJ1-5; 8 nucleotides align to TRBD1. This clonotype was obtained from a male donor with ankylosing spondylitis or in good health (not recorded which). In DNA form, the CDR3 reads TGTGCCAGCAGCGAGGACAGGGAAGATCAGCCCCAGCATTTT. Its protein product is CASSEDREDQPQHF.